These T cell receptor beta chains were read from a single sample in a study of CD8 T cells in ankylosing spondylitis. From the 5' RACE reads, TCRdb called clonotypes with MiXCR, one entry per CDR3 protein. The sample lists 30,000 to 45,000 distinct CDR3 sequences, under 15% occurring once. The sample taken for sequencing was synovial fluid, either unsorted or a sorted T cell fraction (not recorded which). The source of these receptors is a male donor with ankylosing spondylitis. The CDR3 runs from the conserved cysteine through the conserved F or W. A D gene is named only where the DNA matches it firmly. Size is omitted from some rows. Given values are once, few, many or a class for expanded clones.

d_call | j_call | cdr3_length | v_call | clone_size | cdr3_aa | cdr3_nt
. | TRBJ2-5 | 13 | TRBV7-2 | . | CASSGMAEETQYF | TGTGCCAGCAGCGGCATGGCGGAAGAGACCCAGTACTTC
. | TRBJ1-2 | 13 | TRBV5-1 | . | CASTAARGYGYTF | TGCGCCAGCACCGCGGCCAGAGGCTATGGCTACACCTTC
. | TRBJ2-7 | 13 | TRBV19 | few | CASSTRGNYEQYF | TGTGCCAGTAGTACCCGGGGGAACTACGAGCAGTACTTC
. | TRBJ2-3 | 16 | TRBV7-9 | few | CASSGPLAVSTDTQYF | TGTGCCAGCAGCGGGCCTTTAGCGGTGAGCACAGATACGCAGTATTTT
TRBD2 | TRBJ2-1 | 16 | TRBV15 | . | CATSPYRGVPNNEQFF | TGTGCCACCAGCCCATATCGGGGGGTACCAAACAATGAGCAGTTCTTC
. | TRBJ1-1 | 14 | TRBV7-6 | many | CASSLSGVYTEAFF | TGTGCCAGCAGCTTATCGGGGGTTTACACTGAAGCTTTCTTT
TRBD1 | TRBJ1-2 | 16 | TRBV5-6 | . | CASSPGGTGWRYGYTF | TGTGCCAGCAGCCCCGGCGGGACAGGGTGGCGGTATGGCTACACCTTC
. | TRBJ1-5 | 16 | TRBV21-1 | . | CASYTIGQDSNQPQHF | TGTGCCAGCTACACTATAGGACAGGATAGCAATCAGCCCCAGCATTTT
TRBD1 | TRBJ1-1 | 17 | TRBV3-1 | large | CASSQSGTGSMNTEAFF | TGTGCCAGCAGCCAATCCGGGACAGGGAGCATGAACACTGAAGCTTTCTTT
TRBD2 | TRBJ2-4 | 17 | TRBV6-4 | few | CATPVARGRAGKNIQYF | TGTGCCACCCCGGTTGCTAGAGGGAGGGCAGGCAAAAACATTCAGTACTTC
. | TRBJ2-1 | 15 | TRBV4-3 | . | CASSQGGLGRNEQFF | TGCGCCAGCAGCCAAGGAGGGCTAGGACGCAATGAGCAGTTCTTC
TRBD2 | TRBJ2-1 | 16 | TRBV29-1 | medium-sized | CSVPITAGGPYNEQFF | TGCAGCGTTCCAATCACAGCGGGGGGGCCCTACAATGAGCAGTTCTTC
. | TRBJ2-1 | 14 | TRBV20-1 | . | CSARDLRVLDEQFF | TGCAGTGCTAGAGATCTCCGCGTTCTCGATGAGCAGTTCTTC
. | TRBJ2-7 | 13 | TRBV20-1 | . | CSASQSFSYEQYF | TGCAGTGCTAGCCAGTCTTTCTCCTACGAGCAGTACTTC
TRBD1 | TRBJ2-7 | 16 | TRBV7-9 | many | CASSLAHGTVTYEQYF | TGTGCCAGCAGCTTAGCGCATGGGACAGTAACCTACGAGCAGTACTTC
. | TRBJ2-5 | 15 | TRBV27 | . | CASSLRGRSLETQYF | TGTGCCAGCAGTTTGCGGGGGCGTAGTCTGGAGACCCAGTACTTC